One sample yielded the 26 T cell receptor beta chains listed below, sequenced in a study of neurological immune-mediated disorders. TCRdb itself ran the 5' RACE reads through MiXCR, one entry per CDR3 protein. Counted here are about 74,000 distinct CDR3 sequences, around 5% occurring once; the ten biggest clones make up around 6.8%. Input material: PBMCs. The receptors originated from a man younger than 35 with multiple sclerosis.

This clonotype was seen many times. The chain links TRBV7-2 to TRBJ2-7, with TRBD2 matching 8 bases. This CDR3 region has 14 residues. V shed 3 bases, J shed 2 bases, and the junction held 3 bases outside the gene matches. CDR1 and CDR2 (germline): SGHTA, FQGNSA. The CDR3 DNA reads TGTGCCAGCAGCTTTAGCGGGAATACCTACGAGCAGTACTTC. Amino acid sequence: CASSFSGNTYEQYF.

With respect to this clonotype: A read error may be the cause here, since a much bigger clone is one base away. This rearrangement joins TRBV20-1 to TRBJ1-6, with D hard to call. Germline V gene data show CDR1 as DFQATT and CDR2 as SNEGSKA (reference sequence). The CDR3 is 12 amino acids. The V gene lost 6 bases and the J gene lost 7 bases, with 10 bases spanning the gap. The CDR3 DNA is TGCAGTGCCCCCAGTGTGAATTCACCCCTCCACTTT. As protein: CSAPSVNSPLHF.

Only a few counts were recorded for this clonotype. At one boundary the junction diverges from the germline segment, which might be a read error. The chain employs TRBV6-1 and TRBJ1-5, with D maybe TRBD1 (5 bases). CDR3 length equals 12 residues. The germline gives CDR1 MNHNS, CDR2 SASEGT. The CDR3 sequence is CASTQGFQPQNF. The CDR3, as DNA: TGTGCCAGCACTCAGGGTTTTCAGCCCCAGAATTTT.

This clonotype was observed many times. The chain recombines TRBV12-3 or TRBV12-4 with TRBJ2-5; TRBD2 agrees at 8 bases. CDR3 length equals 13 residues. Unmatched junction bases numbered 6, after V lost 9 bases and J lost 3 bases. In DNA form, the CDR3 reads TGTGCCAGTAGCGGGGCCGCTGAAGAGACCCAGTACTTC. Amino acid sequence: CASSGAAEETQYF.

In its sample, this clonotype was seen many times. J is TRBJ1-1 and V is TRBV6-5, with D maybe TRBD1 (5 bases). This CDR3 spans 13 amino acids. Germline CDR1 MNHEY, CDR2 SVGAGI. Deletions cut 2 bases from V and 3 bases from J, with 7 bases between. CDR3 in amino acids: CASSYAQDTEAFF. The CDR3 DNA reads TGTGCCAGCAGTTACGCACAGGACACTGAAGCTTTCTTT.

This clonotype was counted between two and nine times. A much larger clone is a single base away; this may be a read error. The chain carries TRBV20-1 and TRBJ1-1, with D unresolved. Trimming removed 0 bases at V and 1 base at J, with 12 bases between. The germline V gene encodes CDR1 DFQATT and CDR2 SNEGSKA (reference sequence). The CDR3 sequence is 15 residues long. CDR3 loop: CSARDDRRQNTEAFF. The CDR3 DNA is TGCAGTGCTAGAGATGACCGTAGACAGAACACTGAAGCTTTCTTT.

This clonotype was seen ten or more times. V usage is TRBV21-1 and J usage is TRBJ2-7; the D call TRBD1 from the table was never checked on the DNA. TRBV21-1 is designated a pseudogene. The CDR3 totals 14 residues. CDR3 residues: CASSKAADSREQYF. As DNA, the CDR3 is TGTGCCAGCAGCAAAGCCGCTGACAGTCGGGAGCAGTACTTC.

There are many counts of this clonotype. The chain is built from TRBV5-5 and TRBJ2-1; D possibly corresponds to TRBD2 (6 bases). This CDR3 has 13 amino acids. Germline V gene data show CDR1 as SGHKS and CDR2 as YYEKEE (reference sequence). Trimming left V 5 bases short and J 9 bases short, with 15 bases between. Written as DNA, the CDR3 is TGTGCCAGCAGGTACGGGAGAGAAAGTGAGCAGTTCTTC. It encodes CASRYGRESEQFF.

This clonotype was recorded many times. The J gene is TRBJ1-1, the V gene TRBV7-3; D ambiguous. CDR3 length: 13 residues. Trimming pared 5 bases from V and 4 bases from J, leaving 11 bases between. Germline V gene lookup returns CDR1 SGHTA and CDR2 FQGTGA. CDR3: CASSPRPSTEAFF. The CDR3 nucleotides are TGTGCCAGCAGCCCACGGCCCTCCACTGAAGCTTTCTTT.

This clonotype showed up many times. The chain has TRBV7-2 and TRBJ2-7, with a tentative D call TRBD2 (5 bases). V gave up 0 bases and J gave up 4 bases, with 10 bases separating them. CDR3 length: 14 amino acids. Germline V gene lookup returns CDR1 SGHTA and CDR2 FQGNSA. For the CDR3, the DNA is TGTGCCAGCAGCTTAGCATCGAGGGTGTACGAGCAGTACTTC. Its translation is CASSLASRVYEQYF.

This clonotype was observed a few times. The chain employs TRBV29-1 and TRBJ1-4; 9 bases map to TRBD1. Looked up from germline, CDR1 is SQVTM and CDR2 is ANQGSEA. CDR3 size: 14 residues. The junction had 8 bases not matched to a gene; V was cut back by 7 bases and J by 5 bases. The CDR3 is CSAKQGARNEKLFF. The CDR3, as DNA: TGCAGCGCAAAACAGGGGGCGAGGAATGAAAAACTGTTTTTT.

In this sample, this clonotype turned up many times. CDR3 protein: CASSETSNNEQFF. CDR3 DNA: TGTGCCAGCAGTGAGACAAGCAACAATGAGCAGTTCTTC. The genes are TRBV6-4 and TRBJ2-1; unclear D gene. V dropped 3 bases and J dropped 5 bases, with 8 bases sitting between them. The CDR3 contains 13 residues. The germline V gene has CDR1 MRHNA and CDR2 SNTAGT.

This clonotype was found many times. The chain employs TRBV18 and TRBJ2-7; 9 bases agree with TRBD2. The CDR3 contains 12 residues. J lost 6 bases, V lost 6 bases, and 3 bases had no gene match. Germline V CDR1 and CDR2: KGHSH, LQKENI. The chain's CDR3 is CASSPAGGEQYF. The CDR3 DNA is TGTGCCAGCTCGCCAGCGGGAGGCGAGCAGTACTTC.

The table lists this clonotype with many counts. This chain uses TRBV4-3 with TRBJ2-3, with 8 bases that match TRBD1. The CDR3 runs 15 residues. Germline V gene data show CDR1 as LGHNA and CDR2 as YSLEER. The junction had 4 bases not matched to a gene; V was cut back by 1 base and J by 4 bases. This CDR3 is CASSQGQGRPDTQYF. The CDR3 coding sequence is TGCGCCAGCAGCCAAGGACAGGGGAGGCCAGATACGCAGTATTTT.

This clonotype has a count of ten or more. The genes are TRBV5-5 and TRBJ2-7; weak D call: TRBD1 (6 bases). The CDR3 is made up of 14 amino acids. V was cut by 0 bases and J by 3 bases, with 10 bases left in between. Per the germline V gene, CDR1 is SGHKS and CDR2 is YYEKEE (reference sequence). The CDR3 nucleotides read TGTGCCAGCAGCTTGGTGGACAGAAACTACGAGCAGTACTTC. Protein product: CASSLVDRNYEQYF.

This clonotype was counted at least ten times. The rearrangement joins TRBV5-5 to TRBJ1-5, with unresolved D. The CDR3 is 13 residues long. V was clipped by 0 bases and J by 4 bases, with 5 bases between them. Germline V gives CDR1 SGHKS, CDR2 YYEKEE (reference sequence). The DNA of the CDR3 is TGTGCCAGCAGCTTGGGGTTTAATCAGCCCCAGCATTTT. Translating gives CASSLGFNQPQHF.

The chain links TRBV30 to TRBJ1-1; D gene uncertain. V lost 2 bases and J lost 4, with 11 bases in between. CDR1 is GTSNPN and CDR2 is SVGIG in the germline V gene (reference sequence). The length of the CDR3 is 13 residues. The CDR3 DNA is TGTGCCTGGAGTAGGCAGGCGGGCACTGAAGCTTTCTTT. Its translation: CAWSRQAGTEAFF.

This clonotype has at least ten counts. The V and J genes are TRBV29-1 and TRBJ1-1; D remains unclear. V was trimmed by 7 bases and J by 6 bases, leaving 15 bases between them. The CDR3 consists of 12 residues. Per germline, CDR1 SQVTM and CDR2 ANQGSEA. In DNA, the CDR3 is TGCAGCGCCCGAAAGGAGGGCCCTGAAGCTTTCTTT. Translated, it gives CSARKEGPEAFF.

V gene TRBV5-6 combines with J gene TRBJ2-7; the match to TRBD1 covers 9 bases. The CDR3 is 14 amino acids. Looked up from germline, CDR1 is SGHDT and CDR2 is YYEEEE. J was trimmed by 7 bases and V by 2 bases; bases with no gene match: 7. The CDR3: CASSFGTGSQEQYF. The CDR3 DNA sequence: TGTGCCAGCAGCTTCGGGACAGGGTCACAAGAGCAGTACTTC. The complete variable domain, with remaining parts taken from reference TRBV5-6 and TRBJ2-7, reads DAGVTQSPTHLIKTRGQQVTLRCSPKSGHDTVSWYQQALGQGPQFIFQYYEEEERQRGNFPDRFSGHQFPNYSSELNVNALLLGDSALYLCASSFGTGSQEQYFGPGTRLTVT.

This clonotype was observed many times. The CDR3 loop is CSSSGADSSYNEQFF. CDR3 bases: TGCAGTTCCTCTGGGGCTGACTCTTCCTACAATGAGCAGTTCTTC. The rearrangement joins TRBV20-1 to TRBJ2-1; maybe TRBD1 (5 bases). V was cut by 8 bases and J by 1 base, with 18 bases left in between. Per germline, CDR1 DFQATT and CDR2 SNEGSKA (reference sequence). This CDR3 region has 15 residues.

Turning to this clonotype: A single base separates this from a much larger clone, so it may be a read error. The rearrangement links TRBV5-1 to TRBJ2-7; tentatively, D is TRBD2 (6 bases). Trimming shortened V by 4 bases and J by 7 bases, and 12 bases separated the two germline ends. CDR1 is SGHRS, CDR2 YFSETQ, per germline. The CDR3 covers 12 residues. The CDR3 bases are TGCGCCAGCAGCCCTCGGGGGAAAGAGCAGTACTTC. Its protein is CASSPRGKEQYF. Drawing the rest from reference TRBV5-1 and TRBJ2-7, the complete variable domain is KAGVTQTPRYLIKTRGQQVTLSCSPISGHRSVSWYQQTPGQGLQFLFEYFSETQRNKGNFPGRFSGRQFSNSRSEMNVSTLELGDSALYLCASSPRGKEQYFGPGTRLTVT.

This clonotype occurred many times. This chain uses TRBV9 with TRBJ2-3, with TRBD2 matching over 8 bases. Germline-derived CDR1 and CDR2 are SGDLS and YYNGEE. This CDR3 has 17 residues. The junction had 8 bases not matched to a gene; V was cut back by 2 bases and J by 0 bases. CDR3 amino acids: CASSVAGGHSSTDTQYF. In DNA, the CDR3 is TGTGCCAGCAGCGTTGCGGGGGGACACTCTAGCACAGATACGCAGTATTTT.

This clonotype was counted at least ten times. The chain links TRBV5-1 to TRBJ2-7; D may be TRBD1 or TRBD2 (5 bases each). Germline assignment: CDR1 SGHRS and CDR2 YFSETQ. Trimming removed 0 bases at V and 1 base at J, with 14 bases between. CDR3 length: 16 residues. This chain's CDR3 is CASSLAFGTASYEQYF. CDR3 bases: TGCGCCAGCAGCTTGGCCTTCGGGACGGCGTCCTACGAGCAGTACTTC.

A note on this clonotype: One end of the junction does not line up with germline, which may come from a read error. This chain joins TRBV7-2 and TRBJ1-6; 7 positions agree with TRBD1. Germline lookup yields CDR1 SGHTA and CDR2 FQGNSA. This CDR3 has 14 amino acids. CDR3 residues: CASSLLQGPSPLNF. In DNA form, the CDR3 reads TGTGCCAGCAGCCTATTACAGGGGCCTTCACCCCTCAACTTT.

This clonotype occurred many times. The CDR3 sequence: CAISGSGLEQYF. The CDR3 nucleotides are TGTGCCATCAGCGGTTCCGGCCTCGAGCAGTACTTC. The chain combines TRBV10-3 with TRBJ2-7, with unresolved D. Trimming removed 6 bases from V and 6 bases from J, with 12 bases in between. The CDR3 covers 12 residues. Germline CDR1 reads ENHRY; CDR2 reads SYGVKD.

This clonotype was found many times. CDR3 loop: CSAELAGFTDTQYF. The CDR3, as DNA: TGCAGTGCTGAGCTAGCGGGGTTCACAGATACGCAGTATTTT. The V call is TRBV20-1, the J call TRBJ2-3, with 9 bases aligning to TRBD2. This CDR3 spans 14 amino acids. Germline CDR1 reads DFQATT; CDR2 reads SNEGSKA (reference sequence). Losses at the gene ends were 5 bases for V and 2 bases for J; bases not matched to a gene: 5.